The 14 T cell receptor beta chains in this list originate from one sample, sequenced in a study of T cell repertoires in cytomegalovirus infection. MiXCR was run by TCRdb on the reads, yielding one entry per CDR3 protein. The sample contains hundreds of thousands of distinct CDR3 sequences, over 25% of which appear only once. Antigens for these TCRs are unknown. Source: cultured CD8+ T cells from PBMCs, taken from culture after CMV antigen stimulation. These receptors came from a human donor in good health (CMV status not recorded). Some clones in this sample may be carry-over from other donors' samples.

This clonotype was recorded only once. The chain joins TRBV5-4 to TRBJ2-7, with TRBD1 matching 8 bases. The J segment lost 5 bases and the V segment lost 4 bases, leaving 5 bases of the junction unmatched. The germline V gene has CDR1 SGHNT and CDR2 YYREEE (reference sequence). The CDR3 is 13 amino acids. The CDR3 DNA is TGTGCCAGCAGCACCCCGACAGGGGACGAGCAGTACGTC. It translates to CASSTPTGDEQYV.

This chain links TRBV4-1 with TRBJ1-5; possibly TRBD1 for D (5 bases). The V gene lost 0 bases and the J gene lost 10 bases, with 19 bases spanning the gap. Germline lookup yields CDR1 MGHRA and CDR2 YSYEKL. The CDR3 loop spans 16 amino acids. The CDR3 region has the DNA TGCGCCAGCAGCCAAGATCATTCGCGGGGGGTTCTCCCCCAGCATTTT. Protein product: CASSQDHSRGVLPQHF.

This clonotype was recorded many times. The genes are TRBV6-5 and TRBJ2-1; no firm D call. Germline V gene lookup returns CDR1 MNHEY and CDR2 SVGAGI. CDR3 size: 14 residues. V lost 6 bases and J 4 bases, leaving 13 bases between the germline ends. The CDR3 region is CASSPGPIYNEQFF. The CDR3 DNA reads TGTGCCAGCAGCCCAGGTCCTATATACAATGAGCAGTTCTTC.

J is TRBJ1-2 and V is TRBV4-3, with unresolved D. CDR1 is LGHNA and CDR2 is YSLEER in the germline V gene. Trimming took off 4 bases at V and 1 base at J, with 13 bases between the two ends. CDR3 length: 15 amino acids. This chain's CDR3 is CASSLLAEINYGYTF. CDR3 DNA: TGCGCCAGCAGCCTCCTGGCAGAGATTAACTATGGCTACACCTTC.

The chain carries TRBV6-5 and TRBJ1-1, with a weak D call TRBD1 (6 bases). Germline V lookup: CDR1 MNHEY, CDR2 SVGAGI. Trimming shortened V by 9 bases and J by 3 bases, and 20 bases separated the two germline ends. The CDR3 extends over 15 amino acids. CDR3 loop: CASKIFGGADTEAFF. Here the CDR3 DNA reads TGTGCCAGTAAAATTTTCGGGGGCGCGGACACTGAAGCTTTCTTT.

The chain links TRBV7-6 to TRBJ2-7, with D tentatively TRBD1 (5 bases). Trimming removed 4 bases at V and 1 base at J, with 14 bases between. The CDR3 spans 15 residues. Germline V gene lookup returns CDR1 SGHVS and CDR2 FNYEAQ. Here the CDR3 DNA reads TGTGCCAGCAGCTCCCCTTTCAGGGCTTCCTACGAGCAGTACTTC. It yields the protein CASSSPFRASYEQYF.

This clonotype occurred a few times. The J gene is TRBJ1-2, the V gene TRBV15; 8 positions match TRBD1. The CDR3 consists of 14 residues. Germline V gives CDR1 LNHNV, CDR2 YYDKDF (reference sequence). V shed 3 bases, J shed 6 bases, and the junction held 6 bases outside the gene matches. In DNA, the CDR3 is TGTGCCACCAGCAGTAGACAGGGGAGGAATGGCTACACCTTC. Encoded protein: CATSSRQGRNGYTF.

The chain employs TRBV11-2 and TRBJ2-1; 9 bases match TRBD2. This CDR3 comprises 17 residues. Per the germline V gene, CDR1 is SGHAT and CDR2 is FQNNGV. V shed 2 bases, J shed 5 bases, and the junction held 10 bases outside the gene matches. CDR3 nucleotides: TGTGCCAGCAGCTTAAGGGTTGGCGGGGGGGCCCACAATGAGCAGTTCTTC. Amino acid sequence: CASSLRVGGGAHNEQFF.

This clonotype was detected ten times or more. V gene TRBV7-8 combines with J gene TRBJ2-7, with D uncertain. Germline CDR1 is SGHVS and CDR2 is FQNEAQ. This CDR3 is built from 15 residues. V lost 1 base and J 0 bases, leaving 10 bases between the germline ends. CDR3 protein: CASSLVDGSSYEQYF. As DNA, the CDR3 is TGTGCCAGCAGCTTAGTAGACGGTAGCTCCTACGAGCAGTACTTC.

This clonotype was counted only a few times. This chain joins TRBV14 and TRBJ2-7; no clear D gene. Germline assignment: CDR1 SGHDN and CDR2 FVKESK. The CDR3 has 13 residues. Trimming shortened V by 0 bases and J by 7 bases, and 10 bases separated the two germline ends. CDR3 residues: CASSQDKGYEQYF. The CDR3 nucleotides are TGTGCCAGCAGCCAAGATAAGGGATATGAGCAGTACTTC.

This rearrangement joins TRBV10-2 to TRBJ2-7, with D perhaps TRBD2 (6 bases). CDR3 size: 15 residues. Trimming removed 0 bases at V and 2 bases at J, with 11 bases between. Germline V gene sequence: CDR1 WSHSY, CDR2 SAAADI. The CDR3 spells CASSESGGTPYEQYF. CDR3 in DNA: TGCGCCAGCAGTGAGTCGGGAGGTACTCCCTACGAGCAGTACTTC.

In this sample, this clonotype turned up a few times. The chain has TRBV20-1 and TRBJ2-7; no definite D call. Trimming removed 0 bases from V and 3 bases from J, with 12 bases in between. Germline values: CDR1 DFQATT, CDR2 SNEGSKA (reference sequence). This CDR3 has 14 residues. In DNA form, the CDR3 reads TGCAGTGCTAGAGATAGTCGCAGCAACTACGAGCAGTACTTC. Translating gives CSARDSRSNYEQYF.

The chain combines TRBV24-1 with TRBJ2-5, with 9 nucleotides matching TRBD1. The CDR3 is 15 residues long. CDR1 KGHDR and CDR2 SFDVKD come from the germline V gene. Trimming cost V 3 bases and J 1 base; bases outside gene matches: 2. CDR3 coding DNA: TGTGCCACCAGTGATCGGACAGGGGTCCAAGAGACCCAGTACTTC. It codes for CATSDRTGVQETQYF.

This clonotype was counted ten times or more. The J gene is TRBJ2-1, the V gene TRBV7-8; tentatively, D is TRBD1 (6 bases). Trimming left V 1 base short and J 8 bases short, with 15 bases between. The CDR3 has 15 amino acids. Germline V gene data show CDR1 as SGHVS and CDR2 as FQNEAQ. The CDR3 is CASSLVQGTFDEQFF. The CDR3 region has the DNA TGTGCCAGCAGCTTAGTACAGGGTACTTTCGATGAGCAGTTCTTC.